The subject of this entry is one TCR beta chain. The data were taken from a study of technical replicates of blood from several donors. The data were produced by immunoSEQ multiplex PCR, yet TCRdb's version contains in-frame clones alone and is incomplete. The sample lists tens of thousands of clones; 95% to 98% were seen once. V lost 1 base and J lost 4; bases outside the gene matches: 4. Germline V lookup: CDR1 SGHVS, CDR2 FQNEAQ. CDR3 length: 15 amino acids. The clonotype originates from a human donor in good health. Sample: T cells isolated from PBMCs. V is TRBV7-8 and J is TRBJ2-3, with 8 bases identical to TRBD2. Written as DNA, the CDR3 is TGTGCCAGCAGCTTAGTCGGGACTAGTTCAGATACGCAGTATTTT. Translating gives CASSLVGTSSDTQYF.